This passage covers 14 T cell receptor beta chains from one sample sequenced in a study of CD8 T cells in ankylosing spondylitis. Study-level results: A TCR beta motif of under ten highly homologous variants seemed to mark ankylosing spondylitis blood.

Their specific antigens are unknown. TCRdb fed the 5' RACE reads into MiXCR, producing one record per CDR3 protein. The sample holds more than 300,000 distinct CDR3 sequences, roughly 8% seen once. Sequenced: blood, either unsorted or a sorted T cell fraction (not recorded which). These receptors were taken from a male donor with ankylosing spondylitis.

The chain has TRBV12-3 or TRBV12-4 and TRBJ2-5, with TRBD1 matching over 7 bases. This CDR3 has 13 residues. The V gene end was trimmed by 5 bases and the J gene end by 4 bases; junction bases not matched to a gene: 4. The CDR3 loop is CASSGDSRETQYF. CDR3 DNA sequence: TGTGCCAGCAGTGGGGACAGTCGAGAGACCCAGTACTTC.

This rearrangement joins TRBV20-1 to TRBJ2-3; 12 bases map to TRBD2. Trimming at V came to 2 bases and at J to 5 bases, leaving 8 bases not matched to a gene. The CDR3 length is 16 residues. Germline V gene lookup returns CDR1 DFQATT and CDR2 SNEGSKA (reference sequence). Here the CDR3 DNA reads TGCAGTGCTAGACAAGTCCTAGCGGGAGGGCGAGATACGCAGTATTTT. Protein: CSARQVLAGGRDTQYF.

The sample holds a few counts of this clonotype. The genes are TRBV5-1 and TRBJ2-5, with unresolved D. Germline V gene lookup returns CDR1 SGHRS and CDR2 YFSETQ. Trimming took off 7 bases at V and 5 bases at J, with 15 bases between the two ends. This CDR3 has 13 residues. CDR3 region: CASRVGVGETQYF. In DNA, the CDR3 is TGCGCCAGCCGCGTAGGAGTTGGGGAGACCCAGTACTTC.

This clonotype turned up a few times. The V call is TRBV7-9, the J call TRBJ2-7; D assignment may be TRBD1 or TRBD2 (5 bases each). The CDR3 contains 14 residues. CDR1 SEHNR and CDR2 FQNEAQ come from the germline V gene (reference sequence). Between the trimmed V and J ends, which lost 6 bases and 4 bases, there was a span of 16 bases. The CDR3, as DNA: TGTGCCAGCAGAAGGGACGGACCTGGTTACGAGCAGTACTTC. Its translation: CASRRDGPGYEQYF.

V gene TRBV5-1 combines with J gene TRBJ2-1; 7 bases fit TRBD2. Unmatched junction bases numbered 9, after V lost 4 bases and J lost 8 bases. Germline V gene lookup returns CDR1 SGHRS and CDR2 YFSETQ. This CDR3 has 14 amino acids. The CDR3 here is CASSPGLGGYEQFF. The CDR3 nucleotides read TGCGCCAGCAGCCCCGGACTAGGAGGCTATGAGCAGTTCTTC.

This clonotype was recorded at least ten times. V is TRBV4-1 and J is TRBJ2-2; tentatively, D is TRBD1 (6 bases). The CDR3 loop spans 14 amino acids. V was trimmed by 4 bases and J by 2 bases, leaving 8 bases between them. The germline V gene has CDR1 MGHRA and CDR2 YSYEKL. The CDR3: CASSPTGNTGELFF. CDR3 bases: TGCGCCAGCAGCCCGACAGGCAACACCGGGGAGCTGTTTTTT.

V gene TRBV6-2 or TRBV6-3 combines with J gene TRBJ1-5; possibly TRBD1 for D (6 bases). The ends were cut back, 6 bases at V and 0 bases at J, with 15 bases in the middle. The V gene's germline CDR1 is MNHEY and CDR2 SVGEGT. The CDR3 loop spans 16 amino acids. This chain's CDR3 is CASSRTGTSSNQPQHF. The CDR3 DNA sequence: TGTGCCAGCAGCAGAACCGGGACATCTAGCAATCAGCCCCAGCATTTT.

V and J are TRBV9 and TRBJ2-6, with 10 bases aligning to TRBD1. CDR3 size: 17 residues. Unmatched junction bases numbered 3, after V lost 3 bases and J lost 0 bases. In germline, CDR1 is SGDLS, CDR2 YYNGEE. The CDR3 DNA follows: TGTGCCAGCAGCGGACAGGGGGCGTTCTCTGGGGCCAACGTCCTGACTTTC. Encoded protein: CASSGQGAFSGANVLTF.

V and J are TRBV7-3 and TRBJ2-3; either TRBD1 or TRBD2 may fit D (5 bases each). The CDR3 consists of 15 residues. Germline V gives CDR1 SGHTA, CDR2 FQGTGA. Trimming pared 1 base from V and 3 bases from J, leaving 11 bases between. The CDR3 loop reads CASSLNRGETDTQYF. The CDR3 DNA is TGTGCCAGCAGCTTAAATCGGGGCGAGACAGATACGCAGTATTTT.

The chain employs TRBV9 and TRBJ2-7, with TRBD1 identical over 7 bases. Germline CDR1 and CDR2: SGDLS and YYNGEE. The CDR3 is 15 amino acids. V trimming: 3 bases; J trimming: 2 bases; junction bases outside the gene matches: 8. This CDR3 is CASSAGGQLTYEQYF. CDR3 coding DNA: TGTGCCAGCAGCGCTGGGGGACAGTTAACCTACGAGCAGTACTTC.

This clonotype was detected many times. One end of the junction is discordant with germline, which a read error may explain. V is TRBV5-1 and J is TRBJ1-6; no clear D. The CDR3 sequence is 15 residues long. The germline V gene has CDR1 SGHRS and CDR2 YFSETQ. The CDR3 nucleotides read TGCGCCAGCAGCTTGGACCTCTCCAATAATTCACCCCTCCACTTT. Translation gives CASSLDLSNNSPLHF.

The table lists this clonotype with many counts. This chain links TRBV18 with TRBJ2-1, with 11 bases identical to TRBD2. Trimming cost V 8 bases and J 4 bases; bases outside gene matches: 4. CDR1 and CDR2 from the germline V gene are KGHSH and LQKENI. The CDR3 loop spans 14 amino acids. CDR3 coding DNA: TGTGCCAGCAAGACTAGCGGGAAATACAATGAGCAGTTCTTC. It translates to CASKTSGKYNEQFF.

This clonotype was observed many times. The chain joins TRBV4-1 to TRBJ2-1; unclear D gene. This CDR3 region has 14 residues. Trimming cost V 1 base and J 4 bases, with 8 bases left between them. Per the germline V gene, CDR1 is MGHRA and CDR2 is YSYEKL. The CDR3 sequence is CASSQALRYNEQFF. Written as DNA, the CDR3 is TGCGCCAGCAGCCAAGCCTTACGGTACAATGAGCAGTTCTTC.

This clonotype was picked up many times. The chain recombines TRBV20-1 with TRBJ1-5; 9 positions agree with TRBD1. V was pared by 3 bases and J by 5 bases, with 14 bases of the junction left unmatched. Germline V gene sequence: CDR1 DFQATT, CDR2 SNEGSKA (reference sequence). The CDR3 has 17 residues. CDR3 nucleotides: TGCAGTGCTAGTCCCGGGACAGGGACGGTATTGGATCAGCCCCAGCATTTT. The encoded protein is CSASPGTGTVLDQPQHF.